The clone carrying this T cell receptor beta chain was picked up one time. These data come from a study of blood T cell repertoires in COVID-19. For the study at large: The United States, Italy and Spain were the sources of the acute and convalescent COVID-19 samples.

This table comes from immunoSEQ multiplex PCR, and its TCRdb copy is limited to in-frame clones, with some not included. The sample has under 85,000 clones; 82% are singletons. The CDR3 is made up of 14 amino acids. This TCR came from a human donor in a cohort sampled during active COVID-19. The chain uses TRBV21-1 and TRBJ1-1; TRBD1 was called by the table and not checked on the DNA. TRBV21-1 is described as a pseudogene. Sequenced input: peripheral blood. In DNA form, the CDR3 reads TGTGCCAGCAGCCAGGGGACAGGGAACACTGAAGCTTTCTTT. This codes for CASSQGTGNTEAFF.